The clone carrying this T cell receptor beta chain was counted between two and nine times. No antigen is known for it. The CDR3 is 14 amino acids. Per the germline V gene, CDR1 is MNHEY and CDR2 is SVGAGI. V lost 2 bases, J lost 9 bases, and 16 bases lay in between. PCR employed 60 Vbeta and 13 Jbeta primers. Only in-frame clones appear in the TCRdb table, and some are missing; sequencing was by immunoSEQ multiplex PCR. This table has roughly 180,000 clones, around 79% appearing once. This sample was taken from a study of cytomegalovirus exposure and HLA in healthy donors. Study results and limitations: Some V segments, TRBV6-2 and TRBV6-3 among them, were indistinguishable and were therefore excluded.

The origin of this receptor is a female donor in good health and CMV-seronegative. Sequenced: PBMCs. The chain combines TRBV6-5 with TRBJ1-1; D perhaps matches TRBD1 (6 bases). CDR3: CASSYGWGPEKAFF. The CDR3 DNA reads as TGTGCCAGCAGTTACGGGTGGGGGCCGGAGAAAGCTTTCTTT.